Listed below are T cell receptor beta chains from one sample, sequenced in a study of shared clonotypes between healthy human individuals. Profiled with immunoSEQ multiplex PCR; TCRdb holds only in-frame clones, not every one. The sample contains roughly 2.5 million clones, roughly 92% of which appear only once. The sample comprised naive CD4+ T cells sorted from blood. Source of these receptors: a young man in good health. CDR3s include the opening cysteine and the closing phenylalanine or tryptophan. The D gene is left open where the match is weak.

>TRBD2|TRBV7-9|15
CASSLAETSGSEQFF
>TRBD1|TRBV2|13
CASSQTGVGGYTF
>TRBD1|TRBV5-8|13
CASSWDSTYEQYF
>-|TRBV5-1|13
CASRTTGQETQYF
>TRBD1|TRBV5-1|14
CASSPQGTGNTIYF
>-|TRBV6-5|15
CASSYSRKGPYEQYF
>TRBD1|TRBV12-5|15
CASGRGQGAYNEQFF
>-|TRBV5-1|16
CASSLDTGGRRSPLHF
>-|TRBV30|15
CAWSVRGLGRQPQHF
>-|TRBV10-2|14
CASTPRGSYNEQFF
>-|TRBV30|20
CAWSSVPAGSNAKFSYEQYF
>-|TRBV7-9|15
CASSLAPDGSTEAFF
>-|TRBV5-4|15
CASSLTAAAQETQYF
>-|TRBV19|15
CASSLQGGGFYGYTF
>-|TRBV6-5|14
CASTPPEGGTEAFF
>TRBD1|TRBV27|15
CASSLGVVQGVGYTF
>-|TRBV2|14
CASSMGDTQETQYF
>-|TRBV7-9|14
CASSPSAASYEQYF
>-|TRBV2|15
CASSPPAGRDNEQFF
>-|TRBV5-4|13
CASSPGQRNIQYF
>TRBD2|TRBV19|16
CASSIGAGKPKETQYF
>-|TRBV6-4|13
CASSLQENTEAFF
>-|TRBV12-5|16
CASGSPRQGKIWEQYF
>-|TRBV5-8|15
CASSSLTGKSETQYF
>TRBD1|TRBV19|14
CASKGQGRNSPLHF
>TRBD1|TRBV10-3|15
CAISEQGAGVYGYTF
>TRBD1|TRBV4-3|15
CASSQGAGGVETQYF
>TRBD1|TRBV5-1|14
CASSLRQGNTEAFF
>TRBD1|TRBV10-2|15
CASSGLGQFNQPQHF
>-|TRBV19|12
CASSFRGLDYTF
>TRBD1|TRBV5-1|14
CASGLTGGSYEQYF
>TRBD2|TRBV6-1|16
CASSGGLAVATDTQYF
>-|TRBV7-3|11
CASSPGGELFF
>-|TRBV27|13
CASSLTSATEAFF
>TRBD1|TRBV5-8|15
CASSDFGTGGNEQFF
>TRBD2|TRBV7-9|14
CASSFSGADNEQFF
>-|TRBV18|15
CASSAGQRDNYGYTF
>TRBD2|TRBV28|12
CASGANTGELFF
>-|TRBV28|12
CASSLSLREQYF
>TRBD2|TRBV12-5|16
CASGRGLAGVPGELFF
>-|TRBV21-1|16
CASSKEAGGVFGEAFF
>-|TRBV5-6|12
CASSLPHQPQHF
>-|TRBV5-6|13
CASSFQGTDTQYF
>TRBD1|TRBV19|15
CASSVGQGPGYEQYF
>-|TRBV5-4|13
CASSPGDPYEQYF
>-|TRBV18|14
CASSPLDGGLEQYF
>-|TRBV5-1|14
CASSLSSVSYEQYF
>-|TRBV11-3|15
CASSLGYRPEDEQYF
>-|TRBV7-9|14
CASSNRGQDTEAFF
>-|TRBV12-5|11
CASGRDYEQYF
>-|TRBV9|15
CASSARGGNQETQYF
>-|TRBV19|13
CASSVHSTDTQYF
>TRBD1|TRBV9|15
CASSVVPGGTGELFF
>-|TRBV25-1|12
CASRTTGYGYTF